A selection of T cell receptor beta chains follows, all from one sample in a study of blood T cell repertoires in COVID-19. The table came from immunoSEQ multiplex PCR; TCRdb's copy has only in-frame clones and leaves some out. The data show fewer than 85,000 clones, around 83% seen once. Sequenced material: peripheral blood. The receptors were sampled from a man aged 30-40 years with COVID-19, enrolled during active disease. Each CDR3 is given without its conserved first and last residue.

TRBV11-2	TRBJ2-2	ASSFVPGELF
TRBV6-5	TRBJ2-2	ASSRQITTGELF
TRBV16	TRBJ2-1	ASSPISGRASEQF
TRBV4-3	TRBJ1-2	ASSRSGTGSYGYT
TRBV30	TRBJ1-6	AWSVGGAEFSPLH
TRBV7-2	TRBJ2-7	ASSVAGISYEQY
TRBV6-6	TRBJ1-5	ASRGGQGAYQPQH
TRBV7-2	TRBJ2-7	ASSLAVALAGAYEQY
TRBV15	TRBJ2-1	ATSRDLAGGPLDEQF
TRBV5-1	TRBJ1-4	ASSLGYRGQANEKLF
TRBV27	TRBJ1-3	ASSLGQGWGNTIY
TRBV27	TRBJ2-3	ASSLKTKREGTDTQY
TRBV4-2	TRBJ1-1	ASSQDRGWGTEAF
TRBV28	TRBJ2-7	ASSLLPTSGGSYEQY
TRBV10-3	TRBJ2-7	AISGDRGAYEQY
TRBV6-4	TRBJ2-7	ATILIIRTNVGYEQY
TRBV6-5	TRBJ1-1	ASSSPGHVNTEAF
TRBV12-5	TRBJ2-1	ASGLSTGGDSVFGDEQF
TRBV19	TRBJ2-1	ASSISGQGGYLSSYNEQF
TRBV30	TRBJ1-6	AWGRQTRYNSPLH
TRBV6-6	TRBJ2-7	ASSLQTYEQY
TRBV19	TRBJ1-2	ASSIRGYGYT
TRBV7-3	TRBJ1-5	RTGPNQPQH
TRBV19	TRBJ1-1	ASTRGTPNTEAF
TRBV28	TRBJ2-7	ASSGTNPGLYEQY
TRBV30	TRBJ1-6	AWSSSYNSPLH
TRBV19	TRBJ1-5	ASSQADGGTLNQPQH
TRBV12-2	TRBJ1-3	ASRLGTGIGAGNTIY
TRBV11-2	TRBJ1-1	ASTRGGLLTNTEAF
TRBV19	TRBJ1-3	ASSVEAQGNTIY
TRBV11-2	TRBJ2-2	ASSLESYSNTGELF
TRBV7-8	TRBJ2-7	ASSWGVTSGTYEQY
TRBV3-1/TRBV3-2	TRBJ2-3	ASSQDFGEGRTDTQY
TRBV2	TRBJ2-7	ASNGQGILEQY
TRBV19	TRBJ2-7	ASSPRTAFREQY
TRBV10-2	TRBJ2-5	ASSWDSTSQETQY
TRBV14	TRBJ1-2	ATIGDYGYT
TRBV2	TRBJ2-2	ASSGLRDGELF
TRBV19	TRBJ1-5	ASSQVQRDQPQH
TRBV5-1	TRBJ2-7	ASSSSSQQY
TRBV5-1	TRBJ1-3	ASSPDTGNTIY
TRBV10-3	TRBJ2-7	AISRGSEQY
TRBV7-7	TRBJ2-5	ASSLGASVETQY
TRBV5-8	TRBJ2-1	ASRLGSGRKGEQF
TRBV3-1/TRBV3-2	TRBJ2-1	ASSRRVNEQF
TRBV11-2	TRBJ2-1	ASSLVPSDEQF
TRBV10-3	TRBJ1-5	AISESENEPQH
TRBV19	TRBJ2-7	ASSIIRQVNSYEQY
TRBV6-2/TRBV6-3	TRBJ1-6	ASSSGGNSPLH
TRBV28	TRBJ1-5	ASSRGQNQPQH